This T cell receptor beta chain was documented in a study of graft-versus-host responses after intestinal transplantation. Study summary: Anti-thymocyte globulin was used for induction in all recipients, who then took tacrolimus and steroids for 2 to 4 years. General study findings and limits: Across patients carrying graft-donor T cell macrochimerism, allografts held high graft-versus-host to host-versus-graft clonal ratios.

Germline CDR1 and CDR2: SQVTM and ANQGSEA. The CDR3 sequence is 12 residues long. J was trimmed by 4 bases and V by 6 bases; bases with no gene match: 5. Of note for this clone: What it recognizes is unknown.

Produced via immunoSEQ multiplex PCR; TCRdb's table is partial and in-frame only. The sample has tens of thousands of clones; roughly nine tenths are singletons. The sample consisted of PBMCs, taken around 68 days after intestinal transplantation. This chain connects TRBV29-1 to TRBJ2-7, with 8 bases lining up with TRBD1. The clonotype originates from a human patient who received an intestinal transplant, so some T cells may come from the graft donor. The CDR3 sequence: CSVLQGEYEQYF. Here the CDR3 DNA reads TGCAGCGTATTACAGGGGGAATACGAGCAGTACTTC.